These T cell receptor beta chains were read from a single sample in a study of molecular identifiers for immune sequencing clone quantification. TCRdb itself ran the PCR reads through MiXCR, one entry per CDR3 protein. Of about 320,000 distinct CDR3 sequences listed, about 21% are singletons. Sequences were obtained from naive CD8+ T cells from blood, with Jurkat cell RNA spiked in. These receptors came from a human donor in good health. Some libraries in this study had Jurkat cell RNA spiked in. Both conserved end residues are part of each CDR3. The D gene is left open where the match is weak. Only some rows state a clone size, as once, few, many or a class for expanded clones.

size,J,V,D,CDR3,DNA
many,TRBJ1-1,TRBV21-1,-,CASSKGGDRVRTEAFF,TGTGCCAGCAGCAAAGGAGGAGACAGGGTTCGCACTGAAGCTTTCTTT
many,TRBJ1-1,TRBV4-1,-,CASSYDLRGGTEAFF,TGCGCCAGCAGCTACGACCTCAGGGGTGGCACTGAAGCTTTCTTT
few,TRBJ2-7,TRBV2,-,CASSPQTLSFSYEQYF,TGTGCCAGCAGCCCTCAAACATTGAGCTTCTCCTACGAGCAGTACTTC
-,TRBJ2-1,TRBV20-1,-,CSAREVNNEQFF,TGCAGTGCCCGTGAGGTAAACAATGAGCAGTTCTTC
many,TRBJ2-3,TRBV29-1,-,CSGRIRPRTDTQYF,TGCAGCGGAAGGATCCGACCACGCACAGATACGCAGTATTTT
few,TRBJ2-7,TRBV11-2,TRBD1,CASSLVGTAAYEQYF,TGTGCCAGCAGCTTAGTGGGGACAGCTGCCTACGAGCAGTACTTC
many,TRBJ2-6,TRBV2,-,CASREVEGSGANVLTF,TGTGCCAGCAGGGAAGTGGAGGGTTCAGGGGCCAACGTCCTGACTTTC
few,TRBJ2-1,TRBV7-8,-,CASSPDNEQFF,TGTGCCAGCAGCCCAGACAATGAGCAGTTCTTC
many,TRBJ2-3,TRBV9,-,CASSVAPGPRYTQYF,TGTGCCAGCAGCGTAGCCCCGGGACCAAGGTATACGCAGTATTTT
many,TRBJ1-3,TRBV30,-,CAWAGNSGNTIYF,TGTGCCTGGGCAGGGAACTCTGGAAACACCATATATTTT
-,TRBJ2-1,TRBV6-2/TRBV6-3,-,CASSYSLRGNEQFF,TGTGCCAGCAGCTACTCTCTCCGGGGCAATGAGCAGTTCTTC
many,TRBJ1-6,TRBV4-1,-,CASSQETVGSPLHF,TGCGCCAGCAGCCAAGAAACCGTAGGTTCACCCCTCCACTTT
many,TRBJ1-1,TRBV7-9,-,CASSAVGAEAFF,TGTGCCAGCAGCGCCGTTGGGGCTGAAGCTTTCTTT
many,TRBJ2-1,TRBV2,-,CASSEKGAGYNEQFF,TGTGCCAGCAGTGAAAAGGGGGCGGGGTACAATGAGCAGTTCTTC
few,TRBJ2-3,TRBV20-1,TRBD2,CSATSGRAHAPTDTQYF,TGCAGTGCCACTAGCGGGAGGGCCCACGCTCCCACAGATACGCAGTATTTT
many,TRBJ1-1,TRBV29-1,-,CSVENMNTEAFF,TGCAGCGTTGAGAACATGAACACTGAAGCTTTCTTT
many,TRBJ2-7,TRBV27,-,CASNGGPNYEQYF,TGTGCCAGCAATGGGGGCCCTAACTACGAGCAGTACTTC